This T cell receptor beta chain was observed in a study of blood T cell repertoires in COVID-19. Study at large: Both acute and convalescent COVID-19 samples were obtained from the United States, Italy and Spain. PBMCs, B-cell-depleted T cells, or T cells provided the cDNA or gDNA that made up the material.

In the authors' workflow: Reference gene primer amplification in the assay estimated nucleated cell counts. Assay: immunoSEQ multiplex PCR; the TCRdb copy retains only in-frame clones and omits some. The V and J calls and clone size are taken from that table; D and trimming were inferred from the DNA. The sample contains 150,000 to 180,000 clones, roughly 89% of which appear only once. V lost 0 bases to trimming and J lost 2 bases, with 18 bases between them. The germline V gene encodes CDR1 LNHNV and CDR2 YYDKDF (reference sequence). The CDR3 is made up of 18 amino acids. The clonotype was recovered from a middle-aged man with acute or convalescent COVID-19. Sequencing was done on a sample of peripheral blood. The chain combines TRBV15 with TRBJ2-3, with D uncertain. This CDR3 reads CATSRDQLSRRSTDTQYF. The CDR3 coding sequence is TGTGCCACCAGCAGAGATCAGTTGTCACGCCGCTCCACAGATACGCAGTATTTT.